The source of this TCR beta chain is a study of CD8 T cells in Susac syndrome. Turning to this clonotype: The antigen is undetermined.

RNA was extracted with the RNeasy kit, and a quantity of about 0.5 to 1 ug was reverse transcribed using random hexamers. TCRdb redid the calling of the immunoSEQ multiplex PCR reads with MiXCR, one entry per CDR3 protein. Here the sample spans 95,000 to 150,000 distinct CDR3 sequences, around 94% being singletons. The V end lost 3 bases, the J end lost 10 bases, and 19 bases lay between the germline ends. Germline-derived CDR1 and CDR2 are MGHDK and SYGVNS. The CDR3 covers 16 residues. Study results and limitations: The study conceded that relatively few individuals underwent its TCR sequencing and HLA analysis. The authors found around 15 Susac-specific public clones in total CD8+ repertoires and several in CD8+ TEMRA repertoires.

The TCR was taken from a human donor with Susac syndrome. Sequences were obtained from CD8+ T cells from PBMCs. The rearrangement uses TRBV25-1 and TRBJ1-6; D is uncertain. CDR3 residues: CASSDRLIAFGSPLHF. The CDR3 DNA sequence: TGTGCCAGCAGTGATCGACTGATAGCTTTTGGATCACCCCTCCACTTT.